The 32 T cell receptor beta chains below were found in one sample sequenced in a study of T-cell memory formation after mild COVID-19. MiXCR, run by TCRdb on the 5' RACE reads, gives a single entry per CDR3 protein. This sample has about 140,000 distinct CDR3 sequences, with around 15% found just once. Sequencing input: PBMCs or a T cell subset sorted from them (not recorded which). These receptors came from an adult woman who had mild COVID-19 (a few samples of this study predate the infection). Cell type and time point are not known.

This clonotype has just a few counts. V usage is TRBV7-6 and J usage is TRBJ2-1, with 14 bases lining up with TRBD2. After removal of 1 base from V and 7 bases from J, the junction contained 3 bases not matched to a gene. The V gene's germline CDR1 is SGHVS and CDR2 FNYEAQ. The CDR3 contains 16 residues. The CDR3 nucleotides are TGTGCCAGCAGCTTAGGGGGACTAGCGGGAGCAAATGAGCAGTTCTTC. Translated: CASSLGGLAGANEQFF.

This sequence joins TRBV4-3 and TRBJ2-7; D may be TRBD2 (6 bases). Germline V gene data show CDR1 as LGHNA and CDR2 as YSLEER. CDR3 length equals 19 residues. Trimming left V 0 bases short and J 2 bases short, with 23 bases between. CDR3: CASSQESSGDTELTYEQYF. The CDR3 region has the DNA TGCGCCAGCAGCCAAGAGAGTAGCGGAGACACTGAACTGACCTACGAGCAGTACTTC.

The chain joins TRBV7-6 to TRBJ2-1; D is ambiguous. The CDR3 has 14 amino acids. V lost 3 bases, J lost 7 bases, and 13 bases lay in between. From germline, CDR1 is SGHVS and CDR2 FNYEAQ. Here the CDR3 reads CASSLSQLRNEQFF. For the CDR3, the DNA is TGTGCCAGCAGCTTGAGCCAACTTAGGAATGAGCAGTTCTTC. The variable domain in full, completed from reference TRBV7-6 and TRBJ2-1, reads GAGVSQSPRYKVTKRGQDVALRCDPISGHVSLYWYRQALGQGPEFLTYFNYEAQQDKSGLPNDRFSAERPEGSISTLTIQRTEQRDSAMYRCASSLSQLRNEQFFGPGTRLTVL.

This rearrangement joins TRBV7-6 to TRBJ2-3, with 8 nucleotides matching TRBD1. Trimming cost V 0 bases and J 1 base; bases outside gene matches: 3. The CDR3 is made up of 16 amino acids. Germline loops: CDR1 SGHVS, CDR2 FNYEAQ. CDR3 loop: CASSLADRAGTDTQYF. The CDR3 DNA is TGTGCCAGCAGCTTAGCGGACAGGGCTGGCACAGATACGCAGTATTTT.

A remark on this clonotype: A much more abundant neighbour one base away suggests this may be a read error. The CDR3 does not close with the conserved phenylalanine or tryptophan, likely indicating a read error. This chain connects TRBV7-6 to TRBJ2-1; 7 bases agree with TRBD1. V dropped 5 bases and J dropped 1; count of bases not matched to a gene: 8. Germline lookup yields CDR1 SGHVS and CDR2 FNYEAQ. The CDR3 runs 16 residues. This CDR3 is CASSIRQGKSYNEQFL. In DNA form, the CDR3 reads TGTGCCAGCAGCATCCGACAGGGAAAGTCCTACAATGAGCAGTTCTTA.

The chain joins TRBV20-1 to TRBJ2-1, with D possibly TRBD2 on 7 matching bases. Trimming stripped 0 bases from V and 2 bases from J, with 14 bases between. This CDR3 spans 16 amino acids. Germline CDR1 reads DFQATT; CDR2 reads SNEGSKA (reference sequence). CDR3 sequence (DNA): TGCAGTGCTAGAGATCGGGGGGCTACTACCTACAATGAGCAGTTCTTC. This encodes CSARDRGATTYNEQFF.

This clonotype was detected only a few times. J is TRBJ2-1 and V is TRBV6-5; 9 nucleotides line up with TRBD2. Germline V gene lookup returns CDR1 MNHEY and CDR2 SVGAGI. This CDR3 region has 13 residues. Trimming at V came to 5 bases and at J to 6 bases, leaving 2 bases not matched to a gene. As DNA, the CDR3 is TGTGCCAGCAGTGGCGGGGGGGCCAATGAGCAGTTCTTC. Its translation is CASSGGGANEQFF.

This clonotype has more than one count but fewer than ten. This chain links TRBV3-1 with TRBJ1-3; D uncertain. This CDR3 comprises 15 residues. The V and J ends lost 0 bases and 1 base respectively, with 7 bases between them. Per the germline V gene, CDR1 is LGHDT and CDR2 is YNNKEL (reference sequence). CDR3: CASSQDRTSGNTIYF. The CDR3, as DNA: TGTGCCAGCAGCCAAGATCGGACTTCTGGAAACACCATATATTTT.

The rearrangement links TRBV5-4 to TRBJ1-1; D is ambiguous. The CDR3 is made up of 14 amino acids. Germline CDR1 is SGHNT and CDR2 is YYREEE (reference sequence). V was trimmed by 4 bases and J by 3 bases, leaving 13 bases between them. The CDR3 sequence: CASSLWIGHTEAFF. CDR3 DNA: TGTGCCAGCAGCCTTTGGATCGGACACACTGAAGCTTTCTTT.

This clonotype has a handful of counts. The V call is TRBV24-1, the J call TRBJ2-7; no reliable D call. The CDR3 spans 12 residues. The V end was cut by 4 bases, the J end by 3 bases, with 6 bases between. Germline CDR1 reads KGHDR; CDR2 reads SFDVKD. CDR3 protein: CATSEGDYEQYF. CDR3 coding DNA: TGTGCCACCAGTGAGGGCGACTACGAGCAGTACTTC.

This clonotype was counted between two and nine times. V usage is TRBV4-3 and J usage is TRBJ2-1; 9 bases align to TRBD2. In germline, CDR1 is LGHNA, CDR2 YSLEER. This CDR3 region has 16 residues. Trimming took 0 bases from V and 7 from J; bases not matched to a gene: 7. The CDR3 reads CASSQDRAGGINEQFF. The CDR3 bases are TGCGCCAGCAGCCAAGACCGAGCGGGAGGAATAAATGAGCAGTTCTTC.

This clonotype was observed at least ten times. CDR3 protein: CSVENPGLDSSYEQYF. DNA for the CDR3: TGCAGCGTTGAGAATCCGGGACTCGATAGCTCCTACGAGCAGTACTTC. The chain is built from TRBV29-1 and TRBJ2-7, with D tentatively TRBD2 (6 bases). The germline V and J ends were trimmed by 3 bases and 0 bases, with 18 bases remaining between them. CDR1 SQVTM and CDR2 ANQGSEA come from the germline V gene. CDR3 length equals 16 residues.

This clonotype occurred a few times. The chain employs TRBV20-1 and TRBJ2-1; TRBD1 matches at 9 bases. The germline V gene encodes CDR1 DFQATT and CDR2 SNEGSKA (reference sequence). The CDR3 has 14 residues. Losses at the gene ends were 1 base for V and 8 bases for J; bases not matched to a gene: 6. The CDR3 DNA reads TGCAGTGCTAGAGTACTGGACAGGGGATATGAGCAGTTCTTC. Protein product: CSARVLDRGYEQFF.

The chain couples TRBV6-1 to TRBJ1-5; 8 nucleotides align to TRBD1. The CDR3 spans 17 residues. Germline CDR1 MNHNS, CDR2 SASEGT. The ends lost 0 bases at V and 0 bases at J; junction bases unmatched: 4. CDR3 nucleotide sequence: TGTGCCAGCAGTGAAGCTTGGACAGGGACTAGCAATCAGCCCCAGCATTTT. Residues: CASSEAWTGTSNQPQHF.

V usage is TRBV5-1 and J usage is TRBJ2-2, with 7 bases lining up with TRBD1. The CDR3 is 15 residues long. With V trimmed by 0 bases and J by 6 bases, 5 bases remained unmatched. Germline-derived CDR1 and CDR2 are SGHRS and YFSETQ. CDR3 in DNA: TGCGCCAGCAGCTTGGGGGACAGACCTCCCGGGGAGCTGTTTTTT. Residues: CASSLGDRPPGELFF.

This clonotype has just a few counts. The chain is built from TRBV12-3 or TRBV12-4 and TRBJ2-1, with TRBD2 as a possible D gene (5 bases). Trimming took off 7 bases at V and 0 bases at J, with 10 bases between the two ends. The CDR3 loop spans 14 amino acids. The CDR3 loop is CASTGLSSYNEQFF. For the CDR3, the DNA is TGTGCCAGCACGGGATTGAGCTCCTACAATGAGCAGTTCTTC.

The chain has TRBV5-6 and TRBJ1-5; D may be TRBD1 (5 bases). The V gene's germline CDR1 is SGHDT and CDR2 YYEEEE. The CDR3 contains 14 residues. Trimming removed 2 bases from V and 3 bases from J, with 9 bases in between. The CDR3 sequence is CASSFGGFNQPQHF. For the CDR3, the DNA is TGTGCCAGCAGCTTCGGGGGGTTCAATCAGCCCCAGCATTTT.

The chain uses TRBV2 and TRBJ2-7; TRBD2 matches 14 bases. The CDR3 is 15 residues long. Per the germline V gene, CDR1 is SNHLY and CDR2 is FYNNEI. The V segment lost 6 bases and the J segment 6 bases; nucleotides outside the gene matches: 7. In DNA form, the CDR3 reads TGTGCCAGCAGGAAGACTAGCGGGAGGGCCATCGAGCAGTACTTC. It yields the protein CASRKTSGRAIEQYF. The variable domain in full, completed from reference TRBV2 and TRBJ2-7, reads EPEVTQTPSHQVTQMGQEVILRCVPISNHLYFYWYRQILGQKVEFLVSFYNNEISEKSEIFDDQFSVERPDGSNFTLKIRSTKLEDSAMYFCASRKTSGRAIEQYFGPGTRLTVT.

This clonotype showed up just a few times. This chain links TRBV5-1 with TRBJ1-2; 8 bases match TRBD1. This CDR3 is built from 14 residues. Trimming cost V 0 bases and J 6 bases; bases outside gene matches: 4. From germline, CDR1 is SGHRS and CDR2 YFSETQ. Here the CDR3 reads CASSLDTGGNGYTF. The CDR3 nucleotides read TGCGCCAGCAGCTTGGATACAGGGGGTAATGGCTACACCTTC.

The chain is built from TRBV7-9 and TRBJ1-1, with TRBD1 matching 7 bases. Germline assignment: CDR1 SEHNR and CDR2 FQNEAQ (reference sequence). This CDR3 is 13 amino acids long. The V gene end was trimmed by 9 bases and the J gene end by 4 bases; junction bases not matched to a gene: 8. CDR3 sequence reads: CASHGTGVTEAFF. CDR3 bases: TGTGCCAGTCACGGCACAGGGGTCACTGAAGCTTTCTTT. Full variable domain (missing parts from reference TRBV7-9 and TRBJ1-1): DTGVSQNPRHKITKRGQNVTFRCDPISEHNRLYWYRQTLGQGPEFLTYFQNEAQLEKSRLLSDRFSAERPKGSFSTLEIQRTEQGDSAMYLCASHGTGVTEAFFGQGTRLTVV.

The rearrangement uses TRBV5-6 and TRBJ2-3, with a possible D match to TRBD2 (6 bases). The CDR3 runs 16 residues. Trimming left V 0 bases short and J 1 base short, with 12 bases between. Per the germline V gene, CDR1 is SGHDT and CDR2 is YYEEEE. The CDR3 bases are TGTGCCAGCAGCTTGGGGCCGGGAGTCCGCACAGATACGCAGTATTTT. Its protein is CASSLGPGVRTDTQYF.

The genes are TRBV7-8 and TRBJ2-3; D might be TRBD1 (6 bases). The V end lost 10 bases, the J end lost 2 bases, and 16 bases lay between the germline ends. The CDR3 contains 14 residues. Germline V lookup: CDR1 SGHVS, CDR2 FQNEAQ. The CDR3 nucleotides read TGTGCCACCGGTACAGGGCCCAACACAGATACGCAGTATTTT. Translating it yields CATGTGPNTDTQYF. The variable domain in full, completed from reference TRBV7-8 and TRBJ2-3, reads GAGVSQSPRYKVAKRGQDVALRCDPISGHVSLFWYQQALGQGPEFLTYFQNEAQLDKSGLPSDRFFAERPEGSVSTLKIQRTQQEDSAVYLCATGTGPNTDTQYFGPGTRLTVL.

In nucleotides, the CDR3 is TGTGCCAGCAGCTTAGGGGCCGGGACCCAGTACTTC. Translating gives CASSLGAGTQYF. V is TRBV7-9 and J is TRBJ2-5; D unresolved. The CDR3 runs to 12 residues. Germline V lookup: CDR1 SEHNR, CDR2 FQNEAQ (reference sequence). Trimming removed 1 base from V and 7 bases from J, with 7 bases in between.

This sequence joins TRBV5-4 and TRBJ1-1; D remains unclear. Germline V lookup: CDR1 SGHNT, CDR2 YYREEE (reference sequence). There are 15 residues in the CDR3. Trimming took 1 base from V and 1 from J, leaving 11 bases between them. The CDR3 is CASSLSGRGNTEAFF. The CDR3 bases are TGTGCCAGCAGCTTGTCAGGACGGGGGAACACTGAAGCTTTCTTT.

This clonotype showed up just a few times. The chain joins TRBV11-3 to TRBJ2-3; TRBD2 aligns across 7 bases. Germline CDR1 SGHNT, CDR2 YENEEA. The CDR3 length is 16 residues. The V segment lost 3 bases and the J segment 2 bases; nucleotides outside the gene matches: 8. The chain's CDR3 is CASSLGRGDPTDTQYF. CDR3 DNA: TGTGCCAGCAGCTTGGGACGGGGGGACCCCACAGATACGCAGTATTTT. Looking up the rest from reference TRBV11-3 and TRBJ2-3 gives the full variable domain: EAGVVQSPRYKIIEKKQPVAFWCNPISGHNTLYWYLQNLGQGPELLIRYENEEAVDDSQLPKDRFSAERLKGVDSTLKIQPAELGDSAVYLCASSLGRGDPTDTQYFGPGTRLTVL.

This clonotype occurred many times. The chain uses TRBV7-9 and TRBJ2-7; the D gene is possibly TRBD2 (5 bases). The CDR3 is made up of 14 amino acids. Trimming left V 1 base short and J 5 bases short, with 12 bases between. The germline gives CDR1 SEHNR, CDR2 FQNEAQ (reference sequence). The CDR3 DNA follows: TGTGCCAGCAGCTTAGTCACGGGGAGCGACGAGCAGTACTTC. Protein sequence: CASSLVTGSDEQYF.

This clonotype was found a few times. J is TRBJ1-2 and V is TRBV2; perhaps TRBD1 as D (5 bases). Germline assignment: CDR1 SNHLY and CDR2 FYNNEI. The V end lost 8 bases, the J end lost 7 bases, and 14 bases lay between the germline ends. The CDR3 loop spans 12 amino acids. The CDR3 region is CASLGGTGGYTF. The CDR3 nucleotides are TGTGCCAGCCTGGGAGGGACCGGTGGCTACACCTTC.

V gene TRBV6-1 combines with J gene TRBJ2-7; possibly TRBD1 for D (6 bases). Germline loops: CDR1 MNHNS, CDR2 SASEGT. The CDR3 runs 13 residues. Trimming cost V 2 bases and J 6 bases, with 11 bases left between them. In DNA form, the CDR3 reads TGTGCCAGCAGTGAATTGGGGGCGTCCGAGCAGTACTTC. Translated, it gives CASSELGASEQYF.

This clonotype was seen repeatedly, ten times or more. The CDR3 nucleotides read TGTGCCAGCAGCCAAGTTACAGGGGCTGGAGTGAACACTGAAGCTTTCTTT. Its translation is CASSQVTGAGVNTEAFF. V gene TRBV4-2 combines with J gene TRBJ1-1, with 7 bases lining up with TRBD1. The junction had 8 bases not matched to a gene; V was cut back by 1 base and J by 0 bases. Germline V gives CDR1 LGHNA, CDR2 YNFKEQ. The CDR3 has 17 residues.

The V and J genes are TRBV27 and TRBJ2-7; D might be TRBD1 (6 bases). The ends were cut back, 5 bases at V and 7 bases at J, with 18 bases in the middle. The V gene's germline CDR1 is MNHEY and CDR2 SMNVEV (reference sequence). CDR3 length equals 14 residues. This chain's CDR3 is CASSPLTGPEEQYF. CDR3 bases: TGTGCCAGCAGTCCCCTGACAGGTCCCGAGGAGCAGTACTTC.

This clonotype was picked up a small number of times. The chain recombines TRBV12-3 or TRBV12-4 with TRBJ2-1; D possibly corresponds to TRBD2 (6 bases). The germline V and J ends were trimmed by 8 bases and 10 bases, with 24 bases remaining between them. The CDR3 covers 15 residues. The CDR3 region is CASGPTSFLPTEQFF. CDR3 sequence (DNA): TGTGCCAGCGGCCCAACTAGCTTCCTCCCGACCGAGCAGTTCTTC.

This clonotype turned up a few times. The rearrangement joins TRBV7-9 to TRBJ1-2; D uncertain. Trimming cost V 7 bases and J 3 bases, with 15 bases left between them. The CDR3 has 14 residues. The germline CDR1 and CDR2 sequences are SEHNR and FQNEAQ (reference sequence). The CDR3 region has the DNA TGTGCCAGCACCTCAACAGCTCCCTACTATGGCTACACCTTC. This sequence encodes CASTSTAPYYGYTF. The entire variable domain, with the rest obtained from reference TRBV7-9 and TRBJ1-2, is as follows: DTGVSQNPRHKITKRGQNVTFRCDPISEHNRLYWYRQTLGQGPEFLTYFQNEAQLEKSRLLSDRFSAERPKGSFSTLEIQRTEQGDSAMYLCASTSTAPYYGYTFGSGTRLTVV.